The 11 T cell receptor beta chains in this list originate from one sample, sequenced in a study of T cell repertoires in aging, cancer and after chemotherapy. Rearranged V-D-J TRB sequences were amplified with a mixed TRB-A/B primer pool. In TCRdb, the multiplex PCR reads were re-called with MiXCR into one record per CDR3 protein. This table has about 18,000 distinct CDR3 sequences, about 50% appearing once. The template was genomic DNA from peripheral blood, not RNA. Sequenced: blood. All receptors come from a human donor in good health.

The DNA of the CDR3 is TGTGCCAGCTTATACGGCAATCAGCCCCAGCATTTT. Residues: CASLYGNQPQHF. This chain joins TRBV12-3 or TRBV12-4 and TRBJ1-5; D unclear. V lost 8 bases and J lost 2, with 7 bases in between. The CDR3 runs 12 residues.

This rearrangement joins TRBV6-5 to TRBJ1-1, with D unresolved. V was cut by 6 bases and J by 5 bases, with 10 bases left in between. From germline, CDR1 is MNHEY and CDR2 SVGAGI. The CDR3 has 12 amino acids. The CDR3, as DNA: TGTGCCAGCAGCAAAGCGGGGACTGAAGCTTTCTTT. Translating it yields CASSKAGTEAFF.

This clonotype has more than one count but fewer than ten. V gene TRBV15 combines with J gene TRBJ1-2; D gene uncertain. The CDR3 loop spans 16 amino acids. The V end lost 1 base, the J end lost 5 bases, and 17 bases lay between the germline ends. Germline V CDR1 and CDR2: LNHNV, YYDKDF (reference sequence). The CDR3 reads CATSRGVRRGGYGYTF. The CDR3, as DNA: TGTGCCACCAGCAGAGGCGTAAGGCGTGGAGGATATGGCTACACCTTC.

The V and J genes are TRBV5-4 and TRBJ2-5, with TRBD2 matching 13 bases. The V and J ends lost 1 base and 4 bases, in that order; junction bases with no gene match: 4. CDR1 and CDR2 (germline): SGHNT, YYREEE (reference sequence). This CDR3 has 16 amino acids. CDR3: CASSLRLAGGGETQYF. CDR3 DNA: TGTGCCAGCAGCTTGAGACTAGCGGGAGGTGGAGAGACCCAGTACTTC.

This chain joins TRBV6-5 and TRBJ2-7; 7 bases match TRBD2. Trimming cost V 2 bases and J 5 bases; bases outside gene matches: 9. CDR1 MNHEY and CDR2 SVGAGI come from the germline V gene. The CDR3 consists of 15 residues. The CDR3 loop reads CASSYTGGSRNEQYF. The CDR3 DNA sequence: TGTGCCAGCAGTTACACGGGCGGGAGTAGGAACGAGCAGTACTTC.

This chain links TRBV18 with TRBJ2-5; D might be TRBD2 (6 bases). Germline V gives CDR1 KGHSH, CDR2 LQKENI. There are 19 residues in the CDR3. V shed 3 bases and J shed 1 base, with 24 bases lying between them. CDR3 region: CASSPSGYSGRGTQETQYF. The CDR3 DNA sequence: TGTGCCAGCTCACCGTCGGGATATTCGGGGCGGGGTACCCAAGAGACCCAGTACTTC.

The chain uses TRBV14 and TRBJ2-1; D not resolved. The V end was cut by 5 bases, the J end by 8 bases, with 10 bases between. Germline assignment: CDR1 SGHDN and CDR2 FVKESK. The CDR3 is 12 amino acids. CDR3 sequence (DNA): TGTGCCAGCAGCACCCTTGGCGATGAGCAGTTCTTC. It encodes CASSTLGDEQFF.

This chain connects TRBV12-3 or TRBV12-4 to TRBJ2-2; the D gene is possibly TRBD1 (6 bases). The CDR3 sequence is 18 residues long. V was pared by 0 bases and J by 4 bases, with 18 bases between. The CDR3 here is CASSLADWVQGGTGELFF. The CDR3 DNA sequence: TGTGCCAGCAGTTTAGCGGATTGGGTACAGGGCGGCACCGGGGAGCTGTTTTTT.

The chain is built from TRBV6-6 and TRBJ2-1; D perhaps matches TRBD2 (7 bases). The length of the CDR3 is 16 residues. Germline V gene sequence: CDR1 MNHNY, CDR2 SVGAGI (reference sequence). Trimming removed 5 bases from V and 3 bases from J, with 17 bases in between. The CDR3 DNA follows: TGTGCCAGCAGTGGACTAACGGGGGGCCTCTACAATGAGCAGTTCTTC. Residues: CASSGLTGGLYNEQFF.

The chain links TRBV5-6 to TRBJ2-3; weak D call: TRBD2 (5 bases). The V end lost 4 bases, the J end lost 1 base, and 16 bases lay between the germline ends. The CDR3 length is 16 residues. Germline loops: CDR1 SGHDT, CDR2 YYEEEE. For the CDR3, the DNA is TGTGCCAGCAGCCCGGTTAATCCAGCGGGCACAGATACGCAGTATTTT. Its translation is CASSPVNPAGTDTQYF.

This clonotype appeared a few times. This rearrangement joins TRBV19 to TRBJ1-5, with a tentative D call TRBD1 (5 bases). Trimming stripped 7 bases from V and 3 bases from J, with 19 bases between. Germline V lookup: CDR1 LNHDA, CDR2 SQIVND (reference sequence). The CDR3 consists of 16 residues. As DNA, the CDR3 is TGTGCCAGTACCATGGGGTGGGGGAGTGACAATCAGCCCCAGCATTTT. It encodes CASTMGWGSDNQPQHF.